The 27 T cell receptor beta chains in this list originate from one sample, sequenced in a study of T cells in Graves' hyperthyroidism and ophthalmopathy. TCR beta CDR3 regions were amplified from RNA transcripts. A set of HTBI primers served as the primers for a first-round RT-PCR of the TCR CDR3. Each CDR3 protein is one row after TCRdb ran MiXCR on the multiplex PCR reads. The sample records a few hundred thousand distinct CDR3 sequences, about a sixth being singletons. Specimen: blood. All receptors derive from a woman between 18 and 29 years old with Graves' ophthalmopathy.

This clonotype was recorded a few times. The rearrangement links TRBV7-9 to TRBJ1-6, with D maybe TRBD1 (5 bases). CDR1 and CDR2 from the germline V gene are SEHNR and FQNEAQ (reference sequence). Trimming cost V 5 bases and J 3 bases, with 14 bases left between them. The CDR3 is 16 residues long. The CDR3 DNA is TGTGCCAGCAGCCCACGTAGGGACCGCTATAATTCACCCCTCCACTTT. Residues: CASSPRRDRYNSPLHF.

In its sample, this clonotype was seen a few times. The chain uses TRBV6-1 and TRBJ2-7, with D tentatively TRBD1 (5 bases). The CDR3 runs 13 residues. Germline CDR1 is MNHNS and CDR2 is SASEGT. V lost 8 bases and J 1 base, leaving 12 bases between the germline ends. CDR3 in DNA: TGTGCCAGCGAGTCGACAGTTTCCTACGAGCAGTACTTC. It specifies CASESTVSYEQYF.

V usage is TRBV28 and J usage is TRBJ2-7; no clear D gene. Germline-derived CDR1 and CDR2 are MDHEN and SYDVKM. The CDR3 has 12 residues. The V end lost 3 bases, the J end lost 7 bases, and 10 bases lay between the germline ends. The CDR3 DNA sequence: TGTGCCAGCAGTTTGGGAATTGAAGAGCAGTACTTC. This encodes CASSLGIEEQYF.

This clonotype was observed many times. This chain uses TRBV28 with TRBJ2-5; D is possibly TRBD1 or TRBD2 (5 bases each). There are 17 residues in the CDR3. Trimming left V 5 bases short and J 5 bases short, with 24 bases between. Germline CDR1 and CDR2: MDHEN and SYDVKM. CDR3 sequence reads: CASSPSRGRRSGETQYF. Written as DNA, the CDR3 is TGTGCCAGCAGTCCGAGCCGGGGCAGGAGAAGTGGGGAGACCCAGTACTTC.

This sequence joins TRBV11-3 and TRBJ1-4, with D perhaps matching TRBD1 (6 bases). This CDR3 region has 15 residues. The V end was cut by 5 bases, the J end by 7 bases, with 17 bases between. Looked up from germline, CDR1 is SGHNT and CDR2 is YENEEA. CDR3 sequence (DNA): TGTGCCAGCAGCCCCAAGGGGGGTAGTCTTGAAAAACTGTTTTTT. Translating it yields CASSPKGGSLEKLFF.

This clonotype was observed at least ten times. The chain uses TRBV5-6 and TRBJ2-7, with 8 bases that match TRBD1. Germline CDR1 and CDR2: SGHDT and YYEEEE. The V and J ends lost 0 bases and 2 bases, in that order; junction bases with no gene match: 7. CDR3 size: 16 residues. The CDR3 sequence: CASSLAGTGVAYEQYF. The CDR3 DNA is TGTGCCAGCAGCTTGGCCGGGACAGGTGTCGCCTACGAGCAGTACTTC.

This clonotype appeared a few times. V is TRBV27 and J is TRBJ1-2; D not resolved. The CDR3 has 13 amino acids. V lost 6 bases and J lost 8, with 16 bases in between. Germline values: CDR1 MNHEY, CDR2 SMNVEV (reference sequence). The CDR3 region is CASSQTAPWGYTF. Written as DNA, the CDR3 is TGTGCCAGCAGCCAGACGGCGCCTTGGGGCTACACCTTC.

This sequence joins TRBV7-2 and TRBJ2-3, with 8 bases matching TRBD1. The V gene end was trimmed by 6 bases and the J gene end by 2 bases; junction bases not matched to a gene: 10. The V gene's germline CDR1 is SGHTA and CDR2 FQGNSA. This CDR3 comprises 16 residues. CDR3 residues: CASRAGQGRSTDTQYF. The CDR3 bases are TGTGCCAGCAGAGCAGGACAGGGCCGGTCCACAGATACGCAGTATTTT.

This clonotype was counted only a few times. This chain links TRBV5-4 with TRBJ2-7; 8 nucleotides match TRBD2. The CDR3 is 15 residues long. Germline lookup yields CDR1 SGHNT and CDR2 YYREEE (reference sequence). With V trimmed by 4 bases and J by 5 bases, 11 bases remained unmatched. CDR3 amino acids: CASSPMIGTSNEQYF. The CDR3 DNA sequence: TGTGCCAGCAGCCCTATGATCGGGACTAGTAACGAGCAGTACTTC.

This clonotype was recorded at least ten times. This chain uses TRBV18 with TRBJ1-5; D unclear. Trimming removed 2 bases from V and 8 bases from J, with 10 bases in between. Germline lookup yields CDR1 KGHSH and CDR2 LQKENI. This CDR3 contains 13 residues. The CDR3 DNA sequence: TGTGCCAGCTCACCAGCGCGATTAGAGCCCCAGCATTTT. It specifies CASSPARLEPQHF.

This clonotype was detected ten times or more. J is TRBJ1-2 and V is TRBV11-2; 7 bases map to TRBD1. CDR3 length equals 15 residues. The V segment lost 5 bases and the J segment 0 bases; nucleotides outside the gene matches: 6. Per germline, CDR1 SGHAT and CDR2 FQNNGV. CDR3 DNA: TGTGCCAGCAGCCTCGACAGGGTTTCTAACTATGGCTACACCTTC. It encodes CASSLDRVSNYGYTF.

There are many counts of this clonotype. This chain uses TRBV28 with TRBJ1-2, with 8 bases aligning to TRBD1. The J segment lost 4 bases and the V segment lost 2 bases, leaving 3 bases of the junction unmatched. Per the germline V gene, CDR1 is MDHEN and CDR2 is SYDVKM. The CDR3 totals 14 residues. CDR3 in DNA: TGTGCCAGCAGTTTAGCAGGGGGCGTCTATGGCTACACCTTC. The encoded protein is CASSLAGGVYGYTF.

The chain combines TRBV20-1 with TRBJ1-1; the match to TRBD1 covers 8 bases. Trimming removed 0 bases from V and 1 base from J; junction bases left unmatched: 10. CDR3 length: 17 amino acids. Germline V CDR1 and CDR2: DFQATT, SNEGSKA (reference sequence). The chain's CDR3 is CSARDRRTGLGNTEAFF. In nucleotides, the CDR3 is TGCAGTGCTAGAGATCGGAGGACAGGGTTGGGGAACACTGAAGCTTTCTTT.

This sequence joins TRBV6-1 and TRBJ2-4; D may be TRBD2 (6 bases). Germline-derived CDR1 and CDR2 are MNHNS and SASEGT. The CDR3 is 14 amino acids. V was cut by 2 bases and J by 3 bases, with 8 bases left in between. The CDR3 is CASSEWGDKNIQYF. CDR3 in DNA: TGTGCCAGCAGTGAATGGGGGGACAAAAACATTCAGTACTTC.

Ten or more counts support this clonotype. This chain uses TRBV19 with TRBJ1-1, with D unresolved. V lost 3 bases to trimming and J lost 6 bases, with 14 bases between them. Germline V lookup: CDR1 LNHDA, CDR2 SQIVND (reference sequence). The CDR3 covers 14 residues. CDR3: CASSIRASAPEAFF. The DNA for the CDR3 is TGTGCCAGTAGTATTCGTGCTTCAGCCCCTGAAGCTTTCTTT.

This clonotype was counted many times. The CDR3 nucleotides read TGCGCCAGCAGCATCAAGGACAATGAGCAGTTCTTC. This translates into CASSIKDNEQFF. J is TRBJ2-1 and V is TRBV5-1; D is uncertain. Germline V CDR1 and CDR2: SGHRS, YFSETQ. Trimming cost V 4 bases and J 5 bases, with 7 bases left between them. This CDR3 comprises 12 residues.

This clonotype was detected ten times or more. CDR3 amino acids: CASSLGAAGYEQYF. In nucleotides, the CDR3 is TGTGCCAGCAGTTTAGGGGCTGCAGGGTACGAGCAGTACTTC. The V call is TRBV27, the J call TRBJ2-7, with D possibly matching TRBD1 (5 bases). Per the germline V gene, CDR1 is MNHEY and CDR2 is SMNVEV (reference sequence). Deletions cut 2 bases from V and 4 bases from J, with 12 bases between. The CDR3 has 14 residues.

Ten or more counts support this clonotype. The rearrangement links TRBV20-1 to TRBJ2-4; D call uncertain. Trimming left V 3 bases short and J 0 bases short, with 12 bases between. Germline V gene sequence: CDR1 DFQATT, CDR2 SNEGSKA (reference sequence). CDR3 length equals 15 residues. The CDR3 region is CSARGIGLAKNIQYF. CDR3 bases: TGCAGTGCTAGGGGGATTGGTCTAGCCAAAAACATTCAGTACTTC.

This clonotype was counted ten times or more. The chain carries TRBV2 and TRBJ1-1; 8 bases are shared with TRBD1. CDR1 is SNHLY, CDR2 FYNNEI, per germline. CDR3 length: 17 amino acids. Trimming took 6 bases from V and 2 from J; bases not matched to a gene: 14. CDR3: CASSLLGFGQGNTEAFF. CDR3 nucleotides: TGTGCCAGCAGCCTACTAGGGTTCGGACAGGGCAACACTGAAGCTTTCTTT.

V is TRBV20-1 and J is TRBJ1-1; D is uncertain. Germline V gives CDR1 DFQATT, CDR2 SNEGSKA (reference sequence). Deletions cut 0 bases from V and 5 bases from J, with 13 bases between. This CDR3 comprises 14 residues. The CDR3 region is CSARDHLGGTEAFF. In DNA, the CDR3 is TGCAGTGCTAGAGATCACTTAGGCGGGACTGAAGCTTTCTTT.

The chain recombines TRBV18 with TRBJ1-3; D is uncertain. The CDR3 has 14 residues. Germline V gives CDR1 KGHSH, CDR2 LQKENI. V lost 4 bases and J 4 bases, leaving 11 bases between the germline ends. In DNA, the CDR3 is TGTGCCAGCTCACTCGCCGGTGAAGGAAACACCATATATTTT. Protein sequence: CASSLAGEGNTIYF. Together with reference TRBV18 and TRBJ1-3, the CDR3 gives the full variable domain: NAGVMQNPRHLVRRRGQEARLRCSPMKGHSHVYWYRQLPEEGLKFMVYLQKENIIDESGMPKERFSAEFPKEGPSILRIQQVVRGDSAAYFCASSLAGEGNTIYFGEGSWLTVV.

The table lists this clonotype with many counts. The V call is TRBV3-1, the J call TRBJ1-5; possibly TRBD1 for D (5 bases). CDR1 and CDR2 from the germline V gene are LGHDT and YNNKEL (reference sequence). This CDR3 has 15 residues. V was pared by 1 base and J by 3 bases, with 10 bases between. CDR3 loop: CASSQAGRDNQPQHF. In nucleotides, the CDR3 is TGTGCCAGCAGCCAAGCAGGGCGGGACAATCAGCCCCAGCATTTT.

This clonotype occurred many times. The CDR3 bases are TGTGCCAGCAGTCATGGACAGGGGTCCTACGAGCAGTACTTC. Translated, it gives CASSHGQGSYEQYF. The rearrangement links TRBV27 to TRBJ2-7, with 9 bases lining up with TRBD1. The CDR3 consists of 14 residues. CDR1 and CDR2 from the germline V gene are MNHEY and SMNVEV (reference sequence). V gave up 5 bases and J gave up 1 base; unmatched junction bases: 3.

This clonotype was found a few times. The J gene is TRBJ2-5, the V gene TRBV6-1, with 10 bases matching TRBD1. V shed 4 bases and J 5 bases; nucleotides not matched to a gene: 4. Germline V gene data show CDR1 as MNHNS and CDR2 as SASEGT. The CDR3 spans 14 residues. The CDR3 DNA reads as TGTGCCAGCAGTGGGGGACAGGGGTACGAGACCCAGTACTTC. This gives the protein CASSGGQGYETQYF.

Many counts were recorded for this clonotype. This chain joins TRBV7-2 and TRBJ2-3; D might be TRBD1 (6 bases). Trimming shortened V by 6 bases and J by 0 bases, and 7 bases separated the two germline ends. In germline, CDR1 is SGHTA, CDR2 FQGNSA. CDR3 length equals 13 residues. CDR3 DNA: TGTGCCAGCAGGGGGGCTAGCACAGATACGCAGTATTTT. Translated: CASRGASTDTQYF.

The V and J genes are TRBV9 and TRBJ2-1; possibly TRBD1 for D (5 bases). There are 15 residues in the CDR3. V shed 0 bases and J shed 4 bases, with 11 bases lying between them. The germline gives CDR1 SGDLS, CDR2 YYNGEE. The CDR3 loop is CASSVGPGPYNEQFF. The CDR3 DNA reads as TGTGCCAGCAGCGTAGGTCCAGGGCCTTACAATGAGCAGTTCTTC.

In its sample, this clonotype was seen a few times. The V gene is TRBV11-2, the J gene TRBJ2-2; TRBD2 matches 16 bases. Germline loops: CDR1 SGHAT, CDR2 FQNNGV. V lost 5 bases and J lost 7; bases outside the gene matches: 13. The CDR3 has 19 residues. Here the CDR3 reads CASSLLTGTSGRGFGELFF. The DNA of the CDR3 is TGTGCCAGCAGCCTGTTGACCGGGACTAGCGGGAGGGGCTTCGGGGAGCTGTTTTTT.